A single TCR beta chain is shown here with its context. Trimming took 1 base from V and 6 from J; bases not matched to a gene: 3. The CDR3 extends over 15 amino acids. Germline V gene sequence: CDR1 LGHDT, CDR2 YNNKEL (reference sequence). These data originate in a study of CD8 T cells in Susac syndrome. At the level of the study: Sequenced Susac syndrome patients included roughly six with clinically active disease and about eight in remission. Blood was drawn from patients with Susac syndrome. At that point, they were therapy-naive, on corticosteroids, or on intravenous immunoglobulin alone.

TCR beta from blood CD8+ and CD4+ T cells was sequenced. Reverse transcription of roughly 0.45 to 1 ug RNA used random hexamers. Multiplex immunoSEQ PCR targeted 54 Vbeta and 13 Jbeta TCR beta segments. TCRdb processed the immunoSEQ multiplex PCR reads anew with MiXCR; each CDR3 protein has one entry. The sample contains 200,000 to 300,000 distinct CDR3 sequences, 96% of which appear only once. The sequencing input was CD4+ T cells from PBMCs. This TCR was sampled from a human donor with Susac syndrome. This chain connects TRBV3-1 to TRBJ1-4, with 9 positions matching TRBD1. The CDR3, as DNA: TGTGCCAGCAGCCAAGTACAGGGGGCGCATGAAAAACTGTTTTTT. This sequence encodes CASSQVQGAHEKLFF.